Listed below are T cell receptor beta chains from one sample, sequenced in a study of T-cell reconstitution after alpha-beta-depleted transplantation in children. TCRdb recomputed calls from the PCR reads with MiXCR, one row per CDR3 protein. The sample carries a few hundred thousand distinct CDR3 sequences, about a tenth recorded once. The sequenced sample was PBMCs from the stem cell graft donor, obtained from the stem cell graft. The receptors originated from a human donor who donated a stem cell graft to a child with acute myeloid leukemia. The CDR3 runs from the conserved cysteine through the conserved F or W. Each record gives: J gene, clone size, V gene, D gene, CDR3 protein, CDR3 DNA. D genes are given only for firm matches. A row's size may be missing; if present it is once, few, many or a size class.

J gene: TRBJ1-2
clone size: NA
V gene: TRBV12-3/TRBV12-4
D gene: NA
CDR3 protein: CASSRTVYGYTF
CDR3 DNA: TGTGCCAGCAGCCGGACGGTCTATGGCTACACCTTC

J gene: TRBJ2-1
clone size: NA
V gene: TRBV27
D gene: NA
CDR3 protein: CASVLNGGDNEQFF
CDR3 DNA: TGTGCCAGCGTACTTAACGGCGGGGACAATGAGCAGTTCTTC

J gene: TRBJ2-1
clone size: NA
V gene: TRBV12-3/TRBV12-4
D gene: TRBD2
CDR3 protein: CASSSGTSGPYNEQFF
CDR3 DNA: TGTGCCAGCAGCTCCGGGACTAGCGGACCCTACAATGAGCAGTTCTTC

J gene: TRBJ2-1
clone size: few
V gene: TRBV11-2
D gene: NA
CDR3 protein: CASSLGLTTYNEQFF
CDR3 DNA: TGTGCCAGCAGCTTAGGACTAACCACCTACAATGAGCAGTTCTTC

J gene: TRBJ1-2
clone size: NA
V gene: TRBV7-9
D gene: NA
CDR3 protein: CASSSTPGLSYTF
CDR3 DNA: TGTGCCAGCAGCTCTACACCGGGACTTAGCTACACCTTC

J gene: TRBJ1-6
clone size: NA
V gene: TRBV30
D gene: NA
CDR3 protein: CAWQEAYNSPLHF
CDR3 DNA: TGTGCCTGGCAGGAGGCCTATAATTCACCCCTCCACTTT

J gene: TRBJ1-4
clone size: few
V gene: TRBV16
D gene: TRBD1
CDR3 protein: CASSHPGQGSEKLFF
CDR3 DNA: TGTGCCAGCAGCCATCCGGGACAGGGATCTGAAAAACTGTTTTTT

J gene: TRBJ1-1
clone size: few
V gene: TRBV5-1
D gene: NA
CDR3 protein: CASSLLVAPGTEAFF
CDR3 DNA: TGCGCCAGCAGCTTGCTTGTGGCCCCTGGGACTGAAGCTTTCTTT

J gene: TRBJ2-5
clone size: NA
V gene: TRBV20-1
D gene: NA
CDR3 protein: CSASPAGETQYF
CDR3 DNA: TGCAGTGCTAGCCCAGCAGGGGAGACCCAGTACTTC

J gene: TRBJ2-1
clone size: few
V gene: TRBV29-1
D gene: TRBD1
CDR3 protein: CSGTGQGDYNEQFF
CDR3 DNA: TGCAGCGGTACCGGACAGGGGGATTACAATGAGCAGTTCTTC

J gene: TRBJ2-1
clone size: NA
V gene: TRBV30
D gene: NA
CDR3 protein: CAWSVPQRVDNEQFF
CDR3 DNA: TGTGCCTGGAGTGTACCCCAGCGGGTGGACAATGAGCAGTTCTTC

J gene: TRBJ2-1
clone size: few
V gene: TRBV4-3
D gene: NA
CDR3 protein: CASSQEWGSEQFF
CDR3 DNA: TGCGCCAGCAGCCAAGAATGGGGGAGTGAGCAGTTCTTC

J gene: TRBJ1-1
clone size: NA
V gene: TRBV12-3/TRBV12-4
D gene: TRBD1
CDR3 protein: CASSARTGAAEAFF
CDR3 DNA: TGTGCCAGCAGTGCACGGACAGGGGCGGCTGAAGCTTTCTTT

J gene: TRBJ2-2
clone size: NA
V gene: TRBV9
D gene: NA
CDR3 protein: CASSVATSNPGAYVGELFF
CDR3 DNA: TGTGCCAGCAGCGTAGCCACCTCAAATCCGGGGGCTTATGTCGGGGAGCTGTTTTTT

J gene: TRBJ2-3
clone size: NA
V gene: TRBV29-1
D gene: TRBD2
CDR3 protein: CSVDGTSGWSTDTQYF
CDR3 DNA: TGCAGCGTTGATGGGACTAGCGGGTGGAGCACAGATACGCAGTATTTT

J gene: TRBJ2-7
clone size: few
V gene: TRBV12-3/TRBV12-4
D gene: TRBD2
CDR3 protein: CASRPGLAGTTEQYF
CDR3 DNA: TGTGCCAGCAGACCGGGACTAGCGGGAACGACCGAGCAGTACTTC

J gene: TRBJ1-1
clone size: few
V gene: TRBV5-1
D gene: NA
CDR3 protein: CASSWSGGEAFF
CDR3 DNA: TGCGCCAGCAGCTGGAGTGGGGGGGAGGCTTTCTTT